This entry describes one T cell receptor beta chain. Antigen unknown. The record originates from a study of T cell responses to AZD1222 COVID-19 vaccine. CDR1 is SQVTM and CDR2 is ANQGSEA in the germline V gene. V was shortened by 4 bases and J by 5 bases, with 11 bases between the two germline ends. This CDR3 comprises 12 residues. Whole-study findings and limits: White British donors predominated, females outnumbered males, and clonal diversity was possibly underestimated.

Sequencing was performed with immunoSEQ multiplex PCR; in TCRdb, only in-frame clones are kept and a portion is missing. Found here are around 140,000 clones, over 90% of them singletons; the top ten hold 1.5% to 2%. The chain uses TRBV29-1 and TRBJ1-1; D unresolved. This TCR came from an adult in good health. The material sequenced was peripheral blood, taken on day 0 of AZD1222 vaccination. CDR3 residues: CSVVVQRTEAFF. CDR3 nucleotide sequence: TGCAGCGTTGTCGTGCAGAGAACTGAAGCTTTCTTT.